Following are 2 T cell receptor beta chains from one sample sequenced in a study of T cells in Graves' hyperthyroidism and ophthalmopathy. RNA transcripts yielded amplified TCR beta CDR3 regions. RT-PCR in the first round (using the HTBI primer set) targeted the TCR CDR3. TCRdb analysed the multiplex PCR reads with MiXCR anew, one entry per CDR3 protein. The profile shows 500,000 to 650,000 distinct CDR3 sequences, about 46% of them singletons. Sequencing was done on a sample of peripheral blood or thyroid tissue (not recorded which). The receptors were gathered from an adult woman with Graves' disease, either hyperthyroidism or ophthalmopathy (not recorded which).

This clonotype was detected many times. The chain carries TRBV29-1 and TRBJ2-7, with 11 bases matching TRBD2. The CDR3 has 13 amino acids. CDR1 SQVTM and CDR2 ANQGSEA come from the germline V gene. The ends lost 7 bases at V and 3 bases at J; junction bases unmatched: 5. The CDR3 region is CSAGTSGLYEQYF. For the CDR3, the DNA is TGCAGCGCCGGGACTAGCGGTCTCTACGAGCAGTACTTC.

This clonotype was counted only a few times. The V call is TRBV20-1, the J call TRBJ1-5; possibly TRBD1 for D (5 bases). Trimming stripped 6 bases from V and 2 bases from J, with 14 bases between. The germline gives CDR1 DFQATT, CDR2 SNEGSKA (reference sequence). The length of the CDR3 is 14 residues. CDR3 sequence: CSASVGTGNQPQHF. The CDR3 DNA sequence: TGCAGTGCCTCCGTCGGGACGGGCAATCAGCCCCAGCATTTT.